Below are 20 T cell receptor beta chains sequenced from a single sample in a study of molecular identifiers for immune sequencing clone quantification. Each CDR3 protein is one row after TCRdb ran MiXCR on the PCR reads. Among more than 450,000 distinct CDR3 sequences, about a fifth were seen once, and the ten largest hold approximately 0.84%. The sample taken for sequencing was naive CD8+ T cells from blood, with Jurkat cell RNA spiked in. Subset defined: FACS-sorted CD8+CD4-CCR7+CD45RA+ naive T cells. All receptors derive from a human donor in good health. Some libraries in this study had Jurkat cell RNA spiked in.

V usage is TRBV29-1 and J usage is TRBJ2-3; 12 nucleotides line up with TRBD1. V was clipped by 2 bases and J by 2 bases; unmatched bases: 11. There are 18 residues in the CDR3. CDR1 and CDR2 from the germline V gene are SQVTM and ANQGSEA. The CDR3 region is CSVEYTKGQGANTDTQYF. The CDR3 DNA sequence: TGCAGCGTTGAATATACTAAGGGACAGGGGGCGAACACAGATACGCAGTATTTT.

This clonotype was counted between two and nine times. The V gene is TRBV19, the J gene TRBJ1-5; no reliable D call. Germline lookup yields CDR1 LNHDA and CDR2 SQIVND (reference sequence). The CDR3 has 16 residues. The V end lost 1 base, the J end lost 4 bases, and 14 bases lay between the germline ends. This chain's CDR3 is CASSIAGRMGNQPQHF. CDR3 bases: TGTGCCAGTAGTATAGCAGGCAGGATGGGTAATCAGCCCCAGCATTTT. Using reference TRBV19 and TRBJ1-5 for the parts outside the CDR3, the full variable domain is DGGITQSPKYLFRKEGQNVTLSCEQNLNHDAMYWYRQDPGQGLRLIYYSQIVNDFQKGDIAEGYSVSREKKESFPLTVTSAQKNPTAFYLCASSIAGRMGNQPQHFGDGTRLSIL.

This clonotype showed up many times. This sequence joins TRBV29-1 and TRBJ2-7, with 7 bases matching TRBD2. V shed 3 bases and J 1 base; nucleotides not matched to a gene: 6. Germline CDR1 and CDR2: SQVTM and ANQGSEA. The CDR3 loop spans 14 amino acids. The CDR3 spells CSVEQRDGSYEQYF. CDR3 nucleotides: TGCAGCGTTGAGCAGCGGGATGGGTCCTACGAGCAGTACTTC.

The rearrangement uses TRBV10-3 and TRBJ2-5; 15 bases match TRBD2. From germline, CDR1 is ENHRY and CDR2 SYGVKD. V lost 6 bases, J lost 5 bases, and 7 bases stayed unmatched. This CDR3 contains 16 residues. The CDR3 region has the DNA TGTGCCATCAGCGGACTAGCGGGAGGGCTCGGGGAGACCCAGTACTTC. Its translation is CAISGLAGGLGETQYF.

This clonotype has just a few counts. J is TRBJ2-1 and V is TRBV11-2, with 8 bases identical to TRBD1. The CDR3 loop spans 15 amino acids. The germline gives CDR1 SGHAT, CDR2 FQNNGV. Trimming removed 5 bases from V and 5 bases from J; junction bases left unmatched: 8. The CDR3 sequence: CASSPRTGKDNEQFF. CDR3 DNA: TGTGCCAGCAGCCCCCGGACAGGGAAGGACAATGAGCAGTTCTTC.

The chain couples TRBV4-3 to TRBJ2-6, with D possibly being TRBD1 or TRBD2 (6 bases each). The CDR3 spans 19 residues. Germline lookup yields CDR1 LGHNA and CDR2 YSLEER. V lost 4 bases, J lost 0 bases, and 19 bases lay in between. CDR3 sequence reads: CASSLFTGATLSGANVLTF. In DNA, the CDR3 is TGCGCCAGCAGCCTATTTACGGGGGCCACCCTCTCTGGGGCCAACGTCCTGACTTTC.

This clonotype came up many times. V gene TRBV29-1 combines with J gene TRBJ1-1; D is unclear. CDR1 SQVTM and CDR2 ANQGSEA come from the germline V gene. The V and J ends lost 7 bases and 4 bases respectively, with 10 bases between them. The CDR3 spans 11 residues. CDR3 in amino acids: CSAGGSTEAFF. In DNA, the CDR3 is TGCAGCGCCGGAGGGTCCACTGAAGCTTTCTTT. Drawing the rest from reference TRBV29-1 and TRBJ1-1, the complete variable domain is SAVISQKPSRDICQRGTSLTIQCQVDSQVTMMFWYRQQPGQSLTLIATANQGSEATYESGFVIDKFPISRPNLTFSTLTVSNMSPEDSSIYLCSAGGSTEAFFGQGTRLTVV.

The V and J genes are TRBV12-3 or TRBV12-4 and TRBJ1-1; 10 nucleotides align to TRBD1. V lost 7 bases and J lost 1; bases outside the gene matches: 9. The CDR3 consists of 16 residues. CDR3 in DNA: TGTGCCAGCAAGTCCTCACGACAGGGGGCGAACACTGAAGCTTTCTTT. Protein sequence: CASKSSRQGANTEAFF.

V is TRBV6-2 or TRBV6-3 and J is TRBJ2-1; 11 bases agree with TRBD2. With 5 bases clipped from V and 4 bases from J, the junction kept 10 bases outside the gene matches. This CDR3 spans 17 amino acids. In germline, CDR1 is MNHEY, CDR2 SVGEGT. The CDR3 sequence: CASSLAGGLHLYNEQFF. CDR3 nucleotides: TGTGCCAGCAGTCTAGCGGGAGGCCTCCACTTATACAATGAGCAGTTCTTC.

The table lists this clonotype with a count of one. This may be a read error: a much more frequent sequence differs by one nucleotide. Without the conserved terminal phenylalanine or tryptophan, this CDR3 likely stems from a read error. The rearrangement uses TRBV7-2 and TRBJ2-3, with 8 bases that match TRBD2. V shed 5 bases, J shed 6 bases, and the junction held 10 bases outside the gene matches. This CDR3 is built from 15 residues. Germline CDR1 SGHTA, CDR2 FQGNSA. The CDR3 region is CASSPGLVSWDTQYL. DNA of the CDR3: TGTGCCAGCAGCCCGGGACTAGTCTCATGGGATACGCAGTATCTT.

J is TRBJ2-2 and V is TRBV10-1; maybe TRBD1 (6 bases). Germline CDR1 reads WNHNN; CDR2 reads SYGVQD (reference sequence). V gave up 8 bases and J gave up 4 bases, with 8 bases separating them. There are 12 residues in the CDR3. CDR3 in DNA: TGCGCCAGCCTGGGGGCCACCGGGGAGCTGTTTTTT. This encodes CASLGATGELFF.

This clonotype was detected many times. The CDR3 DNA is TGCGCCAGCAGCAAAACACTCCAGGGTCGCTATAATTCACCCCTCCACTTT. Its translation is CASSKTLQGRYNSPLHF. The chain recombines TRBV5-1 with TRBJ1-6; D is possibly TRBD1 (5 bases). The CDR3 is 17 residues long. Germline-derived CDR1 and CDR2 are SGHRS and YFSETQ. The ends were cut back, 4 bases at V and 3 bases at J, with 17 bases in the middle.

Regarding this clonotype: A much more abundant neighbour one base away suggests this may be a read error. The conserved closing phenylalanine or tryptophan is absent in this CDR3, likely reflecting a read error. The J gene is TRBJ2-3, the V gene TRBV5-6; tentatively, D is TRBD2 (5 bases). This CDR3 spans 14 amino acids. V lost 2 bases and J 4 bases, leaving 11 bases between the germline ends. Germline CDR1 is SGHDT and CDR2 is YYEEEE. DNA for the CDR3: TGTGCCAGCAGCTTTGCTAGCCAGGCAGATACGCAGTATTTA. Residues: CASSFASQADTQYL.

Notes on this clonotype: A read error may be the cause here, since a much bigger clone is one base away. The CDR3 ends on some other residue instead of the conserved phenylalanine or tryptophan, so this is likely a read error. The chain combines TRBV7-9 with TRBJ1-1; D is unclear. The CDR3 is made up of 15 amino acids. Looked up from germline, CDR1 is SEHNR and CDR2 is FQNEAQ (reference sequence). V was shortened by 4 bases and J by 5 bases, with 17 bases between the two germline ends. CDR3 nucleotides: TGTGCCAGCAGCTCCGGGTCGGCAAGTGTGACTGAAGCTTTCCTT. Protein product: CASSSGSASVTEAFL.

This clonotype was counted a few times. The genes are TRBV5-8 and TRBJ1-5; 8 positions agree with TRBD1. This CDR3 is built from 18 residues. Looked up from germline, CDR1 is SGHTS and CDR2 is YDEGEE. The V gene end was trimmed by 4 bases and the J gene end by 3 bases; junction bases not matched to a gene: 15. The CDR3 coding sequence is TGTGCCAGCAGCGTAACAGACAGGGGTTGGGGGCTCAATCAGCCCCAGCATTTT. This gives the protein CASSVTDRGWGLNQPQHF. The variable domain in full, with the rest retrieved from reference TRBV5-8 and TRBJ1-5, is EAGVTQSPTHLIKTRGQQATLRCSPISGHTSVYWYQQALGLGLQFLLWYDEGEERNRGNFPPRFSGRQFPNYSSELNVNALELEDSALYLCASSVTDRGWGLNQPQHFGDGTRLSIL.

The chain carries TRBV14 and TRBJ2-7; D is unclear. Germline V gene lookup returns CDR1 SGHDN and CDR2 FVKESK. With 2 bases removed from V and 2 bases from J, the gap between germline ends came to 13 bases. This CDR3 is built from 15 residues. The CDR3 bases are TGTGCCAGCAGCCAATTTCTCTCGGGCGCCTACGAGCAGTACTTC. Its translation is CASSQFLSGAYEQYF.

In its sample, this clonotype was seen a few times. The V gene is TRBV7-9, the J gene TRBJ2-7; D unresolved. The CDR3 consists of 14 residues. Germline V lookup: CDR1 SEHNR, CDR2 FQNEAQ (reference sequence). Trimming left V 3 bases short and J 4 bases short, with 13 bases between. The CDR3 reads CASSFRQDGYEQYF. Here the CDR3 DNA reads TGTGCCAGCAGCTTCCGGCAGGATGGGTACGAGCAGTACTTC. Variable domain in full (rest from reference TRBV7-9 and TRBJ2-7): DTGVSQNPRHKITKRGQNVTFRCDPISEHNRLYWYRQTLGQGPEFLTYFQNEAQLEKSRLLSDRFSAERPKGSFSTLEIQRTEQGDSAMYLCASSFRQDGYEQYFGPGTRLTVT.

Concerning this clonotype itself: The germline gene is not matched at one end of the junction; a read error may be the cause. This sequence joins TRBV4-1 and TRBJ2-7, with 8 bases identical to TRBD1. The CDR3 loop spans 15 amino acids. Germline CDR1 is MGHRA and CDR2 is YSYEKL. The CDR3 region has the DNA TGCGCCAGCAGCCAAGAAGCGCGGCAGGGGGCGCAAGTTTTCTTC. It encodes CASSQEARQGAQVFF.

This clonotype was seen more than once but under ten times. A single base separates this from a much larger clone, so it may be a read error. J is TRBJ1-5 and V is TRBV19; TRBD1 is a possible D gene (5 bases). Per germline, CDR1 LNHDA and CDR2 SQIVND (reference sequence). The CDR3 spans 15 residues. The CDR3 reads CASSDSPGSNRPQHF. CDR3 nucleotides: TGTGCCAGTAGCGACTCTCCAGGGAGCAATCGGCCCCAGCATTTT.

This clonotype was recorded many times. This sequence joins TRBV7-9 and TRBJ2-5; D remains ambiguous. Looked up from germline, CDR1 is SEHNR and CDR2 is FQNEAQ (reference sequence). The CDR3 length is 13 residues. V lost 2 bases, J lost 1 base, and 5 bases lay in between. This CDR3 reads CASSLQVQETQYF. The CDR3 DNA is TGTGCCAGCAGCTTACAGGTCCAAGAGACCCAGTACTTC.